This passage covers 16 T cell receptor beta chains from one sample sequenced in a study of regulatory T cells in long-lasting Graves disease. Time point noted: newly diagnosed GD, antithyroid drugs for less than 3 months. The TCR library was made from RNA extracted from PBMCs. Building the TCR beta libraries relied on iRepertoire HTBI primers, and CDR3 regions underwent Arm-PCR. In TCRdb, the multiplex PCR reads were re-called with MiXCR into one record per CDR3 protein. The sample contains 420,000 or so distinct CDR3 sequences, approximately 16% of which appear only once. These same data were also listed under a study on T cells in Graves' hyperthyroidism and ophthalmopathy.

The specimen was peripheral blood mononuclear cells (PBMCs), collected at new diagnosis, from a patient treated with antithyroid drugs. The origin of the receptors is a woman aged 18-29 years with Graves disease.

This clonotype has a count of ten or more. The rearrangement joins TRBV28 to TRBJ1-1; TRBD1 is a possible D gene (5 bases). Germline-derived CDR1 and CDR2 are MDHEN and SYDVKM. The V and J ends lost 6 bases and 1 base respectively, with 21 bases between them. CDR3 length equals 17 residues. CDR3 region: CASSHTPIDSQNTEAFF. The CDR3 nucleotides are TGTGCCAGCAGCCACACCCCAATAGACAGCCAGAACACTGAAGCTTTCTTT.

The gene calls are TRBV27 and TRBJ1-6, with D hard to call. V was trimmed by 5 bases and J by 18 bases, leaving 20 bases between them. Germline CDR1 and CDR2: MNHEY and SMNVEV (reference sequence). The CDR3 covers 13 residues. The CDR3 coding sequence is TGTGCCAGCAGTGCCTCAGACCCCCGTTCCCCCCACTTT. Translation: CASSASDPRSPHF.

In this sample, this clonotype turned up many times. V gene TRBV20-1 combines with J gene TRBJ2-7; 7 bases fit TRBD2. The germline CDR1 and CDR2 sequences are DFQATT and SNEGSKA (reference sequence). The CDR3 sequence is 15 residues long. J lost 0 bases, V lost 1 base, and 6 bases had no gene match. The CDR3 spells CSARAGRENSYEQYF. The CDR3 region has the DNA TGCAGTGCTAGAGCGGGGCGGGAGAACTCCTACGAGCAGTACTTC.

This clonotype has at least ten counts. CDR3: CAWSVPSDEQFF. CDR3 nucleotide sequence: TGTGCCTGGAGTGTACCAAGCGATGAGCAGTTCTTC. The chain couples TRBV30 to TRBJ2-1; D is unclear. V was shortened by 0 bases and J by 8 bases, with 8 bases between the two germline ends. In germline, CDR1 is GTSNPN, CDR2 SVGIG (reference sequence). This CDR3 contains 12 residues. The full variable domain, rest sourced from reference TRBV30 and TRBJ2-1, is SQTIHQWPATLVQPVGSPLSLECTVEGTSNPNLYWYRQAAGRGLQLLFYSVGIGQISSEVPQNLSASRPQDRQFILSSKKLLLSDSGFYLCAWSVPSDEQFFGPGTRLTVL.

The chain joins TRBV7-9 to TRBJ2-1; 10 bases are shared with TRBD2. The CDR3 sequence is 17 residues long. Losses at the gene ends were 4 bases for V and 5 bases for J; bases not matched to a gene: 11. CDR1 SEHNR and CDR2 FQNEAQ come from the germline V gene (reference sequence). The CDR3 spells CASSYPVSGRANNEQFF. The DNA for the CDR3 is TGTGCCAGCAGCTACCCCGTCAGCGGGAGGGCAAACAATGAGCAGTTCTTC. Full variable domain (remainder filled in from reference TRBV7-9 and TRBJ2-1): DTGVSQNPRHKITKRGQNVTFRCDPISEHNRLYWYRQTLGQGPEFLTYFQNEAQLEKSRLLSDRFSAERPKGSFSTLEIQRTEQGDSAMYLCASSYPVSGRANNEQFFGPGTRLTVL.

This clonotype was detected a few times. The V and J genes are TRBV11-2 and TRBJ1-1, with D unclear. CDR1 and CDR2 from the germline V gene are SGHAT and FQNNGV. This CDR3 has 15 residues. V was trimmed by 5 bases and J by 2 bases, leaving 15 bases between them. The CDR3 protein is CASSTRRRKNTEAFF. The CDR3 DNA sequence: TGTGCCAGCAGCACCCGACGACGGAAAAACACTGAAGCTTTCTTT.

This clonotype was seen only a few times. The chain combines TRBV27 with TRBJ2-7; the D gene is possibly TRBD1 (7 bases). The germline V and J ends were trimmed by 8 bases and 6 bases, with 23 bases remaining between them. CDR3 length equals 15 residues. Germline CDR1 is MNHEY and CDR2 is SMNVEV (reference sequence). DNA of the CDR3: TGTGCCAGCGTTGGAGGGACAGCCCCTTTTTCCGAGCAGTACTTC. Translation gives CASVGGTAPFSEQYF.

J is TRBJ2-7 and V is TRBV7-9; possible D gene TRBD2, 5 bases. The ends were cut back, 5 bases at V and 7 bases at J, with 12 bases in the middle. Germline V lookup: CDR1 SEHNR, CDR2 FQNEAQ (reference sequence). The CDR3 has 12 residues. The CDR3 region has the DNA TGTGCCAGCAGCCGGACGGCGGGTGAGCAGTACTTC. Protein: CASSRTAGEQYF.

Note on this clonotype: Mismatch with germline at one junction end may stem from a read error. The CDR3 loop reads CASSPTGAFTDTQYF. DNA for the CDR3: TGCGCCAGCAGCCCGACAGGGGCCTTCACAGATACGCAGTATTTT. The V call is TRBV7-2, the J call TRBJ2-3; 8 nucleotides align to TRBD1. CDR1 is SGHTA and CDR2 is FQGNSA in the germline V gene. The CDR3 runs to 15 residues.

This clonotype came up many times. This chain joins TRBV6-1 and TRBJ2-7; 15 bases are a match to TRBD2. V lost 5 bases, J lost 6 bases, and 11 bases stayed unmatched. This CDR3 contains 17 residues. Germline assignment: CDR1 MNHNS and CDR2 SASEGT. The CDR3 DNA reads TGTGCCAGCAGTACCTTGGGACTAGCGGGAGGAATAGGCGAGCAGTACTTC. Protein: CASSTLGLAGGIGEQYF.

The CDR3 region is CASSPRQSEEDEQYF. CDR3 sequence (DNA): TGTGCCAGCAGCCCTAGACAGTCTGAGGAGGACGAGCAGTACTTC. The chain joins TRBV5-4 to TRBJ2-7; either TRBD1 or TRBD2 may supply D (5 bases each). The V gene lost 4 bases and the J gene lost 5 bases, with 19 bases spanning the gap. In germline, CDR1 is SGHNT, CDR2 YYREEE (reference sequence). The CDR3 is made up of 15 amino acids.

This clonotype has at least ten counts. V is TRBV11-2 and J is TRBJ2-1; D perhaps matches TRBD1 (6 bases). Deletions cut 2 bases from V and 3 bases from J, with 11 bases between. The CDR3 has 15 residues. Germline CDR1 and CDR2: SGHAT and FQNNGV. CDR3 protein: CASSLSGQYYNEQFF. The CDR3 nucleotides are TGTGCCAGCAGCTTATCCGGACAGTACTACAATGAGCAGTTCTTC.

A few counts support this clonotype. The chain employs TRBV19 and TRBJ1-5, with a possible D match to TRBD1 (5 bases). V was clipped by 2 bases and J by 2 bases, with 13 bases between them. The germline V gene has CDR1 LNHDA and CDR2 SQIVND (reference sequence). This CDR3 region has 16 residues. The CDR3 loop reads CASSIRGLAGNQPQHF. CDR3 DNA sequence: TGTGCCAGTAGTATAAGGGGACTTGCTGGCAATCAGCCCCAGCATTTT. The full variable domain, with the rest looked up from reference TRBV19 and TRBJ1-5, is DGGITQSPKYLFRKEGQNVTLSCEQNLNHDAMYWYRQDPGQGLRLIYYSQIVNDFQKGDIAEGYSVSREKKESFPLTVTSAQKNPTAFYLCASSIRGLAGNQPQHFGDGTRLSIL.

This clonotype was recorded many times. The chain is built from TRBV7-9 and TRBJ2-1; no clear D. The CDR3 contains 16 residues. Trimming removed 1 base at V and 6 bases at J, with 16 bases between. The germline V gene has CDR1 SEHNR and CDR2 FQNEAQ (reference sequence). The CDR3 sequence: CASSLGNGGMGNEQFF. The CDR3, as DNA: TGTGCCAGCAGCTTAGGGAACGGTGGTATGGGCAATGAGCAGTTCTTC.

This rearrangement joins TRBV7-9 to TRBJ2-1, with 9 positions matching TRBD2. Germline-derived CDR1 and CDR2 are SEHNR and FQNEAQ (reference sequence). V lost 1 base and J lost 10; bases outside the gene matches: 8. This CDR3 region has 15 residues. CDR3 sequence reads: CASSLGLAGSYEQFF. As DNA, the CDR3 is TGTGCCAGCAGCTTAGGGCTAGCGGGAAGCTACGAGCAGTTCTTC.

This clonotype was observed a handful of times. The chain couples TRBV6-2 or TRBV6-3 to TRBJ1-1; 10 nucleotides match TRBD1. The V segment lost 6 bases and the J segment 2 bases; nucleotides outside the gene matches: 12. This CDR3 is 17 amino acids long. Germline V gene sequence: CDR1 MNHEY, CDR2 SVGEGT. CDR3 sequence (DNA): TGTGCCAGCAGATTATCGGGACAGGGGACCTTAAACACTGAAGCTTTCTTT. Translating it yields CASRLSGQGTLNTEAFF.